This T cell receptor (beta chain) comes out of a study of T cell repertoires in cytomegalovirus infection. As for the study in general: Public TCR beta signatures marked donors with CMV infection and the matching HLA. Study-wide results and caveats: CMV-specific TCR beta clonotypes restricted by HLA-C were the ones dominating the ex vivo response.

TCRdb fed the reads into MiXCR, producing one record per CDR3 protein. The data contain approximately 340,000 distinct CDR3 sequences, approximately 32% of them singletons. The CDR3 consists of 14 residues. The germline CDR1 and CDR2 sequences are SGHTA and FQGNSA. Trimming took 1 base from V and 2 from J, leaving 9 bases between them. This clonotype was observed at least ten times. Its antigen is still unknown. The chain links TRBV7-2 to TRBJ2-7; D ambiguous. This sample comprised cultured PBMCs, obtained from culture after CMV antigen stimulation. This sequence originates from a human donor in good health (CMV status not recorded). Some clones in this sample may be carry-over from other donors' samples. CDR3 region: CASSLGGFAYEQYF. For the CDR3, the DNA is TGTGCCAGCAGCTTAGGTGGCTTTGCCTACGAGCAGTACTTC.